This T cell receptor (beta chain) was sequenced in a study of radiation and T cells in renal cell carcinoma. Study information: Nephrectomy followed 15 Gy stereotactic body radiation by 4 weeks.

This sample's time point: baseline pretreatment blood. Sample treatment: 15 Gy SBRT to primary tumor, nephrectomy 4 weeks later. Radiation-treated patients gave blood at baseline, week 2 and week 4. Study-wide results and limits: Without pretreatment biopsies, baseline tumor clonotype presence was undetermined.

Measured with immunoSEQ multiplex PCR; TCRdb has only the in-frame clones, and not every one. Here the sample spans about 140,000 clones, around four fifths being singletons. The CDR3 has 14 amino acids. Germline V gene lookup returns CDR1 MNHEY and CDR2 SVGAGI. The V gene end was trimmed by 7 bases and the J gene end by 6 bases; junction bases not matched to a gene: 9. Regarding this clone: The antigen remains unidentified.

The TCR comes from a woman in her forties or fifties with renal cell carcinoma. This chain joins TRBV6-5 and TRBJ1-1; TRBD1 aligns across 9 bases. Sequencing used blood, obtained from a patient whose treatment included radiotherapy and nephrectomy. CDR3 sequence: CASNAPDRGAEAFF. CDR3 in DNA: TGTGCCAGCAACGCCCCGGACAGGGGCGCTGAAGCTTTCTTT.